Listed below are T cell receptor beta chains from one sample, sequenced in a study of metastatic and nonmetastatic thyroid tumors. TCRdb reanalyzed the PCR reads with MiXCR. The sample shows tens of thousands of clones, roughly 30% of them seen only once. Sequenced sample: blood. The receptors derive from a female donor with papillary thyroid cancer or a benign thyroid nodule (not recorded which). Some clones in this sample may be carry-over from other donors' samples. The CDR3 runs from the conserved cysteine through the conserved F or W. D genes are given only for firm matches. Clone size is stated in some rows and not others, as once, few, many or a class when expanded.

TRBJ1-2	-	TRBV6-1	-	TGTGCCGCAGGCGAACCGGGGATAGCGGAGGGTGGCTACACCTTC	CAAGEPGIAEGGYTF
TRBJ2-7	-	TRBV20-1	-	TGCAGTGCCCCGAGCCAGGCAGGTTACTACGAGCAGTACTTC	CSAPSQAGYYEQYF
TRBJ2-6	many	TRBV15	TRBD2	TGTGCCACCAGCAGATGGGGGGGCTCTGGGGCCAACGTCCTGACTTTC	CATSRWGGSGANVLTF
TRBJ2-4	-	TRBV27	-	TGTGCCAGCAGTGGGGGGCAGGGCCCTCAGTACTTC	CASSGGQGPQYF
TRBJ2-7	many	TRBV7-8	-	TGTGCCAGCAGCTTAGTCTCCGGGGCTCAGGGTAGCGAGCAGTACTTC	CASSLVSGAQGSEQYF
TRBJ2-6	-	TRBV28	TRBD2	TGTGCCAGCAGCTCTTCACTAGCGGGCTTCTCTGGGGCCAACGTCCTGACTTTC	CASSSSLAGFSGANVLTF
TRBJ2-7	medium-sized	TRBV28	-	TGTGCCAGCAGGTCGGGGTCCGACTCCTACGAGCAGTACTTC	CASRSGSDSYEQYF
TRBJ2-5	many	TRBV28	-	TGTGCCAACAGTTTACGCCGGGAGAGCGAGACCCAGTACTTC	CANSLRRESETQYF
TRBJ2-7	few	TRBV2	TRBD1	TGTGCCAGCAGGACGGAAGGGACAGTCTCCTACGAGCAGTACTTC	CASRTEGTVSYEQYF
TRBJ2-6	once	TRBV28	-	TGTGCCAGCAGTTTGGAGGGGGCGCTCACTGGGGCCAACGTCCTGACTTTC	CASSLEGALTGANVLTF
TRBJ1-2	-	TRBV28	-	TGTGCCAGCAGTTCGTATGGCTACACCTTC	CASSSYGYTF
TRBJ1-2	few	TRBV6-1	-	TGTGCCATCCCACCGCCGACCTCCTATGGCTACACCTTC	CAIPPPTSYGYTF
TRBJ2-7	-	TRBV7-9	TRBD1	TGTGCCAGCAGCCCGTTGACAGGGGATGCCTACGAGCAGTACTTC	CASSPLTGDAYEQYF
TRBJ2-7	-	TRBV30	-	TGTGCCTGGAGTGTACGTCGGGCGTCAGGCGAGCAGTACTTC	CAWSVRRASGEQYF
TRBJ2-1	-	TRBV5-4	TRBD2	TGTGCCAGCAGCTCCACCGGGACTAGCGGGAGTGGCAATGAGCAGTTCTTC	CASSSTGTSGSGNEQFF
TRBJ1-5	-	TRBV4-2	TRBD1	TGTGCCAGCAGAGACATACAGGGGGAAGCTCAGCCCCAGCATTTT	CASRDIQGEAQPQHF
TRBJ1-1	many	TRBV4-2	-	TGTGCCAGCAGCCAAGGTACAGGTAGTTTCTTT	CASSQGTGSFF